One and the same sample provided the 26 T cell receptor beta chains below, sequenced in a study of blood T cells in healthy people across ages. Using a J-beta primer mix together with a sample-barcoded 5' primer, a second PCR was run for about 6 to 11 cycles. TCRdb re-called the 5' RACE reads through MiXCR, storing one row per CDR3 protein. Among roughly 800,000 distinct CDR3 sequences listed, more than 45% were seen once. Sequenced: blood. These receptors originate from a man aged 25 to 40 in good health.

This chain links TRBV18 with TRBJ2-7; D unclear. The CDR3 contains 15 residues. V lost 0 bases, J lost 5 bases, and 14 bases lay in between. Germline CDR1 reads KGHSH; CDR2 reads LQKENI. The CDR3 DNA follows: TGTGCCAGCTCACCACCTAGCCTAGTAACCCACGAGCAGTACTTC. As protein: CASSPPSLVTHEQYF.

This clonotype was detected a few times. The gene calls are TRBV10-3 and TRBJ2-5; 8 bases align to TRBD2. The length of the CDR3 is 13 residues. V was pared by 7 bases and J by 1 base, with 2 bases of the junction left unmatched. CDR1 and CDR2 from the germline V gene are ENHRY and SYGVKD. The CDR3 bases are TGTGCCATCAAGGGGACTAGCCAAGAGACCCAGTACTTC. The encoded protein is CAIKGTSQETQYF.

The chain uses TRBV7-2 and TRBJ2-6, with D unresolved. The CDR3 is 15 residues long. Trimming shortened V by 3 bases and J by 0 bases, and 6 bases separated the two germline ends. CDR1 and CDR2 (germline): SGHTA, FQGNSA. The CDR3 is CASSFRYSGANVLTF. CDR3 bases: TGTGCCAGCAGCTTTCGGTACTCTGGGGCCAACGTCCTGACTTTC.

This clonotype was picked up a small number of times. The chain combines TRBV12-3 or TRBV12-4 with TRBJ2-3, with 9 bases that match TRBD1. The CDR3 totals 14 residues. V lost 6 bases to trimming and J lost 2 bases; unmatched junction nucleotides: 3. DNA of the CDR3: TGTGCCAGCAGCCGGGACAGGGACACAGATACGCAGTATTTT. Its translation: CASSRDRDTDTQYF.

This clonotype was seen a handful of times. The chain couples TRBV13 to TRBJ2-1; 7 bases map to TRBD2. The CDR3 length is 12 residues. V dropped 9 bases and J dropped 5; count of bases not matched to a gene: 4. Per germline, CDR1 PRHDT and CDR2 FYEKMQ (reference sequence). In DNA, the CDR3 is TGTGCCAGTAGACGGGGGGACAATGAGCAGTTCTTC. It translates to CASRRGDNEQFF.

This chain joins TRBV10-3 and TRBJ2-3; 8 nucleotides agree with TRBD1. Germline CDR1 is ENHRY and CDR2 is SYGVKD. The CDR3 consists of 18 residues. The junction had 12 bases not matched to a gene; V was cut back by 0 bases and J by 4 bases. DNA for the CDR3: TGTGCCATCAGTGAGTCGAAAGGAGGACAGGGTTGGTCAGATACGCAGTATTTT. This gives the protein CAISESKGGQGWSDTQYF.

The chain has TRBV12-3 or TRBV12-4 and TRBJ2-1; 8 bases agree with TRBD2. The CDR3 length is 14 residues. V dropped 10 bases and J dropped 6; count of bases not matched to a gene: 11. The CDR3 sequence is CAIKVAGTANEQFF. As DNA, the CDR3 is TGTGCCATCAAGGTAGCGGGAACTGCCAATGAGCAGTTCTTC.

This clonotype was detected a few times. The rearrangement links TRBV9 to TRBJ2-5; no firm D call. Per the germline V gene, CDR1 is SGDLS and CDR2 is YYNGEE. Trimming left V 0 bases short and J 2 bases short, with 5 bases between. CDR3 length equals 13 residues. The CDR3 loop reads CASSVEQQETQYF. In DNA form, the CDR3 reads TGTGCCAGCAGCGTAGAGCAGCAAGAGACCCAGTACTTC.

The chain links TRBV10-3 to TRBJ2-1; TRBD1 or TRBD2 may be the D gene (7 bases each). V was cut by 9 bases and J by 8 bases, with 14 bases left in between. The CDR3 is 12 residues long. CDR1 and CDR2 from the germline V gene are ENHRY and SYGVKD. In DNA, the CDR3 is TGTGCCATACGCGCAGGGGGGGATGAGCAGTTCTTC. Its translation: CAIRAGGDEQFF.

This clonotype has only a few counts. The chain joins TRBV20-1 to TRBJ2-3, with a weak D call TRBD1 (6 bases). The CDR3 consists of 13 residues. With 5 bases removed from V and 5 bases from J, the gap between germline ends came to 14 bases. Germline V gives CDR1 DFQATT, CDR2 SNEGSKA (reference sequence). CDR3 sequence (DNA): TGCAGTGCTTCGGGCCCCAGGGGAGATACGCAGTATTTT. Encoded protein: CSASGPRGDTQYF.

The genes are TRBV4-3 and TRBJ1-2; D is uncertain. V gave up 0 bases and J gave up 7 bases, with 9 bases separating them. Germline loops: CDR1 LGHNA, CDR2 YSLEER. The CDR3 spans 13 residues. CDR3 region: CASSQDPRFGYTF. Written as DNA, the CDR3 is TGCGCCAGCAGCCAAGATCCCCGGTTTGGCTACACCTTC.

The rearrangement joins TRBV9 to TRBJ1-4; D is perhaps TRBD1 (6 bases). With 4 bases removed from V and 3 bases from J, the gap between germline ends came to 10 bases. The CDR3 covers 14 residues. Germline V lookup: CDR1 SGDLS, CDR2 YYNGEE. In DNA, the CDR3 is TGTGCCAGCAGCCAGGGGAATTCTAATGAAAAACTGTTTTTT. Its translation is CASSQGNSNEKLFF. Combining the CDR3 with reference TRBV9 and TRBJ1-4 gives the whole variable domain DSGVTQTPKHLITATGQRVTLRCSPRSGDLSVYWYQQSLDQGLQFLIQYYNGEERAKGNILERFSAQQFPDLHSELNLSSLELGDSALYFCASSQGNSNEKLFFGSGTQLSVL.

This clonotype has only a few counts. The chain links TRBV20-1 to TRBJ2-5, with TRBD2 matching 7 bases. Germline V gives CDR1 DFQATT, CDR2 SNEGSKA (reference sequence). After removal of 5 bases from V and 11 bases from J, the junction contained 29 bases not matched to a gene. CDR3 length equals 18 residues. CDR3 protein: CSAGVLTGSGAVYERQYF. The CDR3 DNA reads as TGCAGTGCTGGGGTCTTAACGGGGAGCGGGGCCGTCTACGAGCGGCAGTACTTC.

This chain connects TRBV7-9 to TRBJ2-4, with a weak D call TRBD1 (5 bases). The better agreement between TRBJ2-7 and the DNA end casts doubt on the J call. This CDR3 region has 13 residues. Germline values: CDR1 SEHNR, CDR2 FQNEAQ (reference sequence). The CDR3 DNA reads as TGTGCCAGCAGCTTACAAGGGGCCCACGAGCAGTACTTC. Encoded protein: CASSLQGAHEQYF.

The CDR3 protein is CASSLTGKKAFF. As DNA, the CDR3 is TGTGCCAGCAGTTTAACAGGAAAGAAAGCTTTCTTT. V gene TRBV6-5 combines with J gene TRBJ1-1; D possibly corresponds to TRBD1 (5 bases). The CDR3 spans 12 residues. V shed 4 bases and J shed 9 bases, with 12 bases lying between them. Germline V gene lookup returns CDR1 MNHEY and CDR2 SVGAGI.

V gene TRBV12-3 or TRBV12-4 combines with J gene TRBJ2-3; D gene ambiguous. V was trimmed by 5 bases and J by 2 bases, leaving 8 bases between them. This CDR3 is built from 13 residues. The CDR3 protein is CASSTINTDTQYF. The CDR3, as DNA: TGTGCCAGCAGTACAATCAACACAGATACGCAGTATTTT.

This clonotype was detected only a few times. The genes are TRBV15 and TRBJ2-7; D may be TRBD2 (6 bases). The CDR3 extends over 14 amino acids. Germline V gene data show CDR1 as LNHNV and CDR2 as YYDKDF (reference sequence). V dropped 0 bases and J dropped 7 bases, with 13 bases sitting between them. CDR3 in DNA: TGTGCCACCAGCAGAGATTTGCTAGCGTGTGAGCAGTACTTC. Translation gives CATSRDLLACEQYF. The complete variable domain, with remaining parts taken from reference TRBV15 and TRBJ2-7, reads DAMVIQNPRYQVTQFGKPVTLSCSQTLNHNVMYWYQQKSSQAPKLLFHYYDKDFNNEADTPDNFQSRRPNTSFCFLDIRSPGLGDTAMYLCATSRDLLACEQYFGPGTRLTVT.

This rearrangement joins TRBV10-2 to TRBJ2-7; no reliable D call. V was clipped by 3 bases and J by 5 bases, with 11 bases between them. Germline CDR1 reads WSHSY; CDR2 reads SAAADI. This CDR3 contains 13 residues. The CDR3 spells CASSDGPANEQYF. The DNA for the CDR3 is TGCGCCAGCAGTGACGGGCCGGCAAACGAGCAGTACTTC.

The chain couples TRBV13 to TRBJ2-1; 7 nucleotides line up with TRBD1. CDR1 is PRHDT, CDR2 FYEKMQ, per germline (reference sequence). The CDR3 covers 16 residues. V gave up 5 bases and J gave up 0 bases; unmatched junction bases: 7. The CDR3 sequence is CASSRTGELSYNEQFF. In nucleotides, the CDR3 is TGTGCCAGCAGCCGCACAGGGGAGCTCTCCTACAATGAGCAGTTCTTC.

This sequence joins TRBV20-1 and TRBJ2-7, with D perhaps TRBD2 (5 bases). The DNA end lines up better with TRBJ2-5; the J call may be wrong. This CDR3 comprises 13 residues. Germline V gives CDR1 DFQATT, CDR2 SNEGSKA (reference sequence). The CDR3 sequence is CSARGYGEETQYF. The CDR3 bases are TGCAGTGCTAGAGGATACGGGGAAGAGACCCAGTACTTC.

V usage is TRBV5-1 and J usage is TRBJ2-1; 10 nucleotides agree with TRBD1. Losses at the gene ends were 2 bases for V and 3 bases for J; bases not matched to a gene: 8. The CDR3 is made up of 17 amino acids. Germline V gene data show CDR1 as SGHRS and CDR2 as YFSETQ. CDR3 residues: CASSFLRQGANYNEQFF. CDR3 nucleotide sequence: TGCGCCAGCAGCTTCTTGCGACAGGGGGCGAACTACAATGAGCAGTTCTTC.

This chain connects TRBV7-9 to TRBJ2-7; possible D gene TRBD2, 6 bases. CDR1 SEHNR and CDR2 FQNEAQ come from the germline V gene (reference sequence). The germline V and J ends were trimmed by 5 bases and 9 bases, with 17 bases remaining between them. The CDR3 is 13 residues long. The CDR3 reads CASSLKEGVRQYF. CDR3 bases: TGTGCCAGCAGCCTAAAGGAGGGCGTAAGGCAGTACTTC.

CDR3 sequence: CASSPGRNGYTF. CDR3 coding DNA: TGTGCCAGCAGTCCGGGACGCAATGGCTACACCTTC. V and J are TRBV12-3 or TRBV12-4 and TRBJ1-2; a possible D gene is TRBD1 (5 bases). V shed 5 bases and J shed 6 bases, with 10 bases lying between them. The length of the CDR3 is 12 residues.

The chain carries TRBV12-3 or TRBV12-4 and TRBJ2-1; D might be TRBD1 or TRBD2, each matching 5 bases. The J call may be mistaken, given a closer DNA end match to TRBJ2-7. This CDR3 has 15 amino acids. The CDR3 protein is CASSLWGSSYNEQYF. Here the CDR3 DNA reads TGTGCCAGCAGTTTATGGGGGAGCTCCTACAATGAGCAGTACTTC.

For the CDR3, the DNA is TGTGCCAGCAGCTTAGAGGTAGCAGGGCACGGCTACACCTTC. Its protein is CASSLEVAGHGYTF. J is TRBJ1-2 and V is TRBV7-2; D may be TRBD1 (5 bases). CDR1 and CDR2 (germline): SGHTA, FQGNSA. Trimming stripped 1 base from V and 8 bases from J, with 14 bases between. This CDR3 region has 14 residues.

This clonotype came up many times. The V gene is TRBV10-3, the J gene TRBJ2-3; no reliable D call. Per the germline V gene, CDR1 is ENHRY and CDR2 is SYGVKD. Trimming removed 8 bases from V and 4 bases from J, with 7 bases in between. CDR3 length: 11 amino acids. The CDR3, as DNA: TGTGCCATCTCGGAATCAGATACGCAGTATTTT. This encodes CAISESDTQYF.